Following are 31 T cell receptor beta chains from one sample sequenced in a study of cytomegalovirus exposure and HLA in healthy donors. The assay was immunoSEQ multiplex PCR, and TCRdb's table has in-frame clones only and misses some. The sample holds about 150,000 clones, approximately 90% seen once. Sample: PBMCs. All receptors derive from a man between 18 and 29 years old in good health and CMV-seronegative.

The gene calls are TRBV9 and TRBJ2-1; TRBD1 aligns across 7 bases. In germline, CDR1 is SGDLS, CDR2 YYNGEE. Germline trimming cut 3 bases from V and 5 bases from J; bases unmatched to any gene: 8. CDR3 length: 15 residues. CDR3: CASSAAAGGHNEQFF. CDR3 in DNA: TGTGCCAGCAGCGCCGCCGCAGGGGGTCACAATGAGCAGTTCTTC. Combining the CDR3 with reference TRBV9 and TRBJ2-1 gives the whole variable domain DSGVTQTPKHLITATGQRVTLRCSPRSGDLSVYWYQQSLDQGLQFLIQYYNGEERAKGNILERFSAQQFPDLHSELNLSSLELGDSALYFCASSAAAGGHNEQFFGPGTRLTVL.

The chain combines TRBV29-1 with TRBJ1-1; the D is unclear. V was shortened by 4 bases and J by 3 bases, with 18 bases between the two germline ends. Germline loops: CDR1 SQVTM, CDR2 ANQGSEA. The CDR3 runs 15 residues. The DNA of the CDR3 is TGCAGCGTTGTGAATCTAGCGAGAGGGTACACTGAAGCTTTCTTT. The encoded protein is CSVVNLARGYTEAFF.

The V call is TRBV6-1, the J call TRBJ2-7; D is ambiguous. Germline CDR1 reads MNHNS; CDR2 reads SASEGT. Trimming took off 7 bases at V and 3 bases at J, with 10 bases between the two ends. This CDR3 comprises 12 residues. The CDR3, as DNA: TGTGCCAGCACGGCGGTTAGCTACGAGCAGTACTTC. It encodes CASTAVSYEQYF.

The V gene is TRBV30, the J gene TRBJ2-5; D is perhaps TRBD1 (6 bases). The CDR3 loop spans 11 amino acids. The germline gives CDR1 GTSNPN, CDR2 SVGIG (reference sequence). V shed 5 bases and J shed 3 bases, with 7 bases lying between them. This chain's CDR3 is CAWAGEETQYF. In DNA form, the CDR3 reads TGTGCCTGGGCAGGGGAAGAGACCCAGTACTTC.

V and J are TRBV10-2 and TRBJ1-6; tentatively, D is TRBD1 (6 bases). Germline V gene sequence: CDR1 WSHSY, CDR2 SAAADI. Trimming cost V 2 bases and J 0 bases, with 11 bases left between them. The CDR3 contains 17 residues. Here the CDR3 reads CASSELDRSSYNSPLHF. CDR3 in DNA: TGCGCCAGCAGTGAGCTCGACAGGAGCTCCTATAATTCACCCCTCCACTTT.

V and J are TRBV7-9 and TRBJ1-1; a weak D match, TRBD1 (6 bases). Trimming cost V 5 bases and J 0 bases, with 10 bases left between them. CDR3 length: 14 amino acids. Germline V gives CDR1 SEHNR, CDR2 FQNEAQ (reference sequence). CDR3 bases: TGTGCCAGCAGCCTGAGACAGGTGAACACTGAAGCTTTCTTT. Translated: CASSLRQVNTEAFF.

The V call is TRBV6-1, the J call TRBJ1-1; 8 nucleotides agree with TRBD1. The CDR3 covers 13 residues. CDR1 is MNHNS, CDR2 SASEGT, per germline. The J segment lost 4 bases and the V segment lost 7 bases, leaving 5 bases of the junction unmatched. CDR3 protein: CASTETGGTEAFF. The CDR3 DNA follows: TGTGCCAGCACCGAAACAGGGGGCACTGAAGCTTTCTTT.

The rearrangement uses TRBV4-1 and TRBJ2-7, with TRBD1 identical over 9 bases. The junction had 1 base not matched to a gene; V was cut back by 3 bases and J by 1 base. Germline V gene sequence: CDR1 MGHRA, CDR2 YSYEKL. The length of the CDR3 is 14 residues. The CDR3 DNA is TGCGCCAGCAGCCACGGGACAGGGTCCTACGAGCAGTACTTC. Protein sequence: CASSHGTGSYEQYF.

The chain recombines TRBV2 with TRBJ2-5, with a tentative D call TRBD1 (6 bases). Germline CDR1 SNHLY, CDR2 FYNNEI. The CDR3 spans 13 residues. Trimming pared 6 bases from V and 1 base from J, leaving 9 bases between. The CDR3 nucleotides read TGTGCCAGCAGCGGGGACATCCAAGAGACCCAGTACTTC. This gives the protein CASSGDIQETQYF.

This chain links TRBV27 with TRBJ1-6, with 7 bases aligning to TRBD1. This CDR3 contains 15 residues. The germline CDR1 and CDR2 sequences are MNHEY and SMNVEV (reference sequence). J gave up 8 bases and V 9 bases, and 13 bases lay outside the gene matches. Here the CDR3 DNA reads TGTGCCAGTCGAGGAAAGGGGGCTCGGGATTCACCCCTCCACTTT. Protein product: CASRGKGARDSPLHF.

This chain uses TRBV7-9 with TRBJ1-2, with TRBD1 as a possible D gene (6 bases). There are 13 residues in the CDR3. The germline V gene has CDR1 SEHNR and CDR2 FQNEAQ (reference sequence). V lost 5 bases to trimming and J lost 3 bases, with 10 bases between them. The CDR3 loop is CASSLGQYYGYTF. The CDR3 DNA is TGTGCCAGCAGCCTAGGACAGTACTATGGCTACACCTTC.

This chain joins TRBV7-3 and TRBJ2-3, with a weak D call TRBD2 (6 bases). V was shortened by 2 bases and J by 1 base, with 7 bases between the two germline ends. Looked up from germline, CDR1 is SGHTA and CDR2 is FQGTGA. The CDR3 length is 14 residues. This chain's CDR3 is CASSLSSGTDTQYF. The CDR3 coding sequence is TGTGCCAGCAGCTTATCTAGCGGCACAGATACGCAGTATTTT.

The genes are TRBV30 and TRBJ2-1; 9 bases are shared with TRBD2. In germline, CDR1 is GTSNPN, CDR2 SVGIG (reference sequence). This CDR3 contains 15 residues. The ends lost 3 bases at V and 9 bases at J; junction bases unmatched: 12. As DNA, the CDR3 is TGTGCCTGGAGGGGTTTGGCGGGGGGGAGGAGTGAGCAGTTCTTC. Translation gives CAWRGLAGGRSEQFF.

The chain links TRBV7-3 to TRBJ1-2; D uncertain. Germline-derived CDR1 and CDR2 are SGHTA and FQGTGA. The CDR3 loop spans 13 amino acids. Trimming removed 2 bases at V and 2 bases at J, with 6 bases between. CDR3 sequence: CASSLSRNYGYTF. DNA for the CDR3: TGTGCCAGCAGCTTATCTCGGAACTATGGCTACACCTTC.

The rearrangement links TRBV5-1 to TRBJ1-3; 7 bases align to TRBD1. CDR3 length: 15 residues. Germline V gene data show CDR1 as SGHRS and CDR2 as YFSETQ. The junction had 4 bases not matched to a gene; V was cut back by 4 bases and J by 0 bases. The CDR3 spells CASSQGEGSGNTIYF. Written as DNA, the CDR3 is TGCGCCAGCAGCCAGGGGGAAGGCTCTGGAAACACCATATATTTT.

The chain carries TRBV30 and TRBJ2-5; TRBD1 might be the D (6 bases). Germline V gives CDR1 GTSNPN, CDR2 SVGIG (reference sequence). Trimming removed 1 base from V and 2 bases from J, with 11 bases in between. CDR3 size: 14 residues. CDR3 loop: CAWSGPGAQETQYF. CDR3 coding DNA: TGTGCCTGGAGTGGGCCAGGGGCACAAGAGACCCAGTACTTC.

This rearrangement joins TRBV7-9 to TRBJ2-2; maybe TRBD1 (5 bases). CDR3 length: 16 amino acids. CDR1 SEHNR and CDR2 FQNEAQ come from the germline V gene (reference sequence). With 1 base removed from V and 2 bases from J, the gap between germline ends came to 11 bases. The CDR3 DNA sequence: TGTGCCAGCAGCTTAGGGTCCCAGGGAAACACCGGGGAGCTGTTTTTT. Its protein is CASSLGSQGNTGELFF.

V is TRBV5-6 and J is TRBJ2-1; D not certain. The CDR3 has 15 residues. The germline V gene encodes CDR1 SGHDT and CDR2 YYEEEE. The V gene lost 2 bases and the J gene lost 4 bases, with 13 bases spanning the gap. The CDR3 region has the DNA TGTGCCAGCAGCTTATGGCGGAGTACTTACAATGAGCAGTTCTTC. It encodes CASSLWRSTYNEQFF.

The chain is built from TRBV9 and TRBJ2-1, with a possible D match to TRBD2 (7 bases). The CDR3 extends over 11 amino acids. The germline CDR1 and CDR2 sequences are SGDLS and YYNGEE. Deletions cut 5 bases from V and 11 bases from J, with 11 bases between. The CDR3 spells CASRKGGKQFF. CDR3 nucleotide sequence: TGTGCCAGCAGAAAGGGGGGGAAGCAGTTCTTC.

The CDR3 nucleotides read TGTGCCAGCAGCTTAGCGCCGACAGGCTATGGCTACACCTTC. Translated, it gives CASSLAPTGYGYTF. This chain joins TRBV7-9 and TRBJ1-2; TRBD1 is a possible D gene (6 bases). In germline, CDR1 is SEHNR, CDR2 FQNEAQ (reference sequence). Trimming took off 0 bases at V and 4 bases at J, with 9 bases between the two ends. The CDR3 totals 14 residues.

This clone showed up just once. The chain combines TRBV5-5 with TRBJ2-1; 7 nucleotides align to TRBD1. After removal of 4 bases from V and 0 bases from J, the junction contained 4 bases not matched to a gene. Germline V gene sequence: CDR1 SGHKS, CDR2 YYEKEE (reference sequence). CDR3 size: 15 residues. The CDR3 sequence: CASSIDRVSYNEQFF. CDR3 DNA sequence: TGTGCCAGCAGCATTGACAGGGTCTCCTACAATGAGCAGTTCTTC.

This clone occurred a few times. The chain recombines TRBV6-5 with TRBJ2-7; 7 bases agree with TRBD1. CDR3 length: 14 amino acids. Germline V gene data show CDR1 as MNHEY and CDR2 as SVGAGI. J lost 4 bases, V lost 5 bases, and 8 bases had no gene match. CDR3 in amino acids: CASSHDRAGYEQYV. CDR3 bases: TGTGCCAGCAGTCACGACAGGGCAGGGTACGAGCAGTACGTC.

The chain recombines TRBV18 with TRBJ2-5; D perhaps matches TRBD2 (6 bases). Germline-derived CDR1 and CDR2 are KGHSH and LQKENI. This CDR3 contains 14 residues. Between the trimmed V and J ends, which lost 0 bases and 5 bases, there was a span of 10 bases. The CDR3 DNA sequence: TGTGCCAGCTCACCACCGGAGGGTTCGGAGACCCAGTACTTC. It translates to CASSPPEGSETQYF.

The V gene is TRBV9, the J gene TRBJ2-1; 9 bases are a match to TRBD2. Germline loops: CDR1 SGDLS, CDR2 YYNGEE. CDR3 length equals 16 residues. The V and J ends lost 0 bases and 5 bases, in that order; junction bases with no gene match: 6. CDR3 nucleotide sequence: TGTGCCAGCAGCGTAGACGTTAGCGGGGGAAACAATGAGCAGTTCTTC. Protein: CASSVDVSGGNNEQFF.

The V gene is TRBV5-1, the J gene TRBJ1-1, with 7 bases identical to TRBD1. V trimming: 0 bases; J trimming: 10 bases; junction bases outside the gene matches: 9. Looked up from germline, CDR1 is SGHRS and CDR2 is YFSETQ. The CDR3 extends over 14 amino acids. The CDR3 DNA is TGCGCCAGCAGCTTGGCAGGGGGAGATCGGCTAGCTTTCTTT. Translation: CASSLAGGDRLAFF.

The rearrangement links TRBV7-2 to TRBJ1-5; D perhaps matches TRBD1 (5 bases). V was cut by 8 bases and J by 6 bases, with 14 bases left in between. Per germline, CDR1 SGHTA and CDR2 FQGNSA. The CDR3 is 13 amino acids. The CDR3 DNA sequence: TGTGCCAGCGGACAACAGGAAGGTCAGCCCCAGCATTTT. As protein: CASGQQEGQPQHF.

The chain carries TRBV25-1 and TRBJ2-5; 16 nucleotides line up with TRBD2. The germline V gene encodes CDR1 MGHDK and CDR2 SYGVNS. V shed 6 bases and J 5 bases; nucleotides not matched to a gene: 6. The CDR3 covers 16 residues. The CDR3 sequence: CASRGLAGGLGETQYF. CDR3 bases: TGTGCCAGCAGGGGACTAGCGGGAGGGTTAGGGGAGACCCAGTACTTC.

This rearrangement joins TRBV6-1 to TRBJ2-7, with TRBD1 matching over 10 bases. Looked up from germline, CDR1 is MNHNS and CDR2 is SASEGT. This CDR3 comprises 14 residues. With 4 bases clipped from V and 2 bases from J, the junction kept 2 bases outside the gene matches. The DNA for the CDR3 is TGTGCCAGCAGTGGGGACAGGGGCCCCTACGAGCAGTACTTC. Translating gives CASSGDRGPYEQYF.

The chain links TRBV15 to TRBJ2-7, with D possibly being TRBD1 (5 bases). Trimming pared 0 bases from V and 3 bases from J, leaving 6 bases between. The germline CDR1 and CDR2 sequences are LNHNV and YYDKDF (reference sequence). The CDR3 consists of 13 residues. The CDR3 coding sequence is TGTGCCACCAGCAGAGATCAGGGCTACGAGCAGTACGTC. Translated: CATSRDQGYEQYV.

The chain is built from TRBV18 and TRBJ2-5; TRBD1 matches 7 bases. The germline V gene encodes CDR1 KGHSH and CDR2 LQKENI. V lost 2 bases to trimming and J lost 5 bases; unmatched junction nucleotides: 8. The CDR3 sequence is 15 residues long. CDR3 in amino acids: CASSPGFTGDETQYF. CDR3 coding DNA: TGTGCCAGCTCACCAGGATTCACAGGGGATGAGACCCAGTACTTC.

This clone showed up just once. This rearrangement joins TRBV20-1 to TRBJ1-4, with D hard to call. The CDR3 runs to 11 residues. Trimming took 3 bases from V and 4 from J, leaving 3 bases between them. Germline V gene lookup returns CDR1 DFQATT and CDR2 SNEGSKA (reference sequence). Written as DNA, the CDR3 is TGCAGTGCTAGTATTAATGAAAAACTGTTTTTT. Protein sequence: CSASINEKLFF.